One TCR beta chain is described in this entry. This entry is derived from a study of shared T cell receptors in the human thymus. Profiled with immunoSEQ multiplex PCR; TCRdb holds only in-frame clones, not every one. The profile shows hundreds of thousands of clones, about 90% of them singletons. Germline CDR1 SGHDT, CDR2 YYEEEE. V lost 2 bases and J 7 bases, leaving 18 bases between the germline ends. The CDR3 consists of 16 residues. These records were also assigned to another study, of human thymus T cells. Turning to that study: Resections were taken during corrective heart surgery, and the thymus tissue came from these.

The TCR sequence derives from a boy under three years old with a congenital heart defect. The genes are TRBV5-6 and TRBJ1-4; D is perhaps TRBD1 (6 bases). Sequences were obtained from thymocytes. The CDR3 DNA sequence: TGTGCCAGCAGCTTTATGGACAGTTCGCTGGGTGAAAAACTGTTTTTT. It yields the protein CASSFMDSSLGEKLFF.